This T cell receptor (beta chain) was sequenced in a study of OX40 agonist ivuxolimab in advanced cancers. This clone was observed a single time. Method: immunoSEQ multiplex PCR; TCRdb's copy keeps in-frame clones and lacks some. In the table there are around 44,000 clones, roughly nine tenths of which are singletons. Germline V gene sequence: CDR1 SGHTA, CDR2 FQGTGA. V was cut by 5 bases and J by 2 bases, with 15 bases left in between. The CDR3 covers 15 residues. This TCR was recovered from an adult with an advanced solid tumor such as melanoma, head and neck, liver or kidney cancer. V usage is TRBV7-3 and J usage is TRBJ1-1; tentative D call: TRBD1 (6 bases). The sequencing here drew on CD4+ or CD8+ T cells sorted from blood, taken in a trial of the OX40 agonist ivuxolimab. The CDR3 region has the DNA TGTGCCAGCAGCCGCGACGGGGGCTTTAACACTGAAGCTTTCTTT. It encodes CASSRDGGFNTEAFF.